This T cell receptor (beta chain) stems from a study of control samples from healthy donors and cancer patients. This clone was recorded a few times. Repertoires were generated with immunoSEQ multiplex PCR, while TCRdb's copy carries only in-frame clones and drops some. In the table there are more than 120,000 clones, 80% to 95% of which are singletons. Germline CDR1 SGHRS, CDR2 YFSETQ. The V gene lost 4 bases and the J gene lost 6 bases, with 11 bases spanning the gap. The CDR3 sequence is 14 residues long. Sequencing input: blood. The sequence derives from a man under 40 in good health. The V and J genes are TRBV5-1 and TRBJ1-6, with D perhaps TRBD1 (6 bases). This CDR3 reads CASSRTAINSPLHF. In nucleotides, the CDR3 is TGCGCCAGCAGCAGGACAGCAATTAATTCACCCCTCCACTTT.